The 32 T cell receptor beta chains in this list originate from one sample, sequenced in a study of blood T cell repertoires in COVID-19. Repertoires were generated with immunoSEQ multiplex PCR, while TCRdb's copy carries only in-frame clones and drops some. The sample carries 85,000 to 120,000 clones, about 80% recorded once. The material sequenced was peripheral blood. Every receptor here comes from a woman in her fifties or sixties with acute or convalescent COVID-19.

This chain uses TRBV5-6 with TRBJ1-1, with a possible D match to TRBD1 (6 bases). The CDR3 is 14 amino acids. CDR1 and CDR2 (germline): SGHDT, YYEEEE. The ends were cut back, 0 bases at V and 2 bases at J, with 8 bases in the middle. CDR3 sequence: CASSLDRVNTEAFF. The CDR3 nucleotides read TGTGCCAGCAGCTTGGACAGGGTTAACACTGAAGCTTTCTTT.

The chain combines TRBV6-6 with TRBJ2-3, with 8 bases fitting TRBD2. The CDR3 length is 12 residues. The ends lost 8 bases at V and 8 bases at J; junction bases unmatched: 6. In germline, CDR1 is MNHNY, CDR2 SVGAGI (reference sequence). CDR3 nucleotide sequence: TGTGCCAGCTCCCCTCGGGGGGGTACGCAGTATTTT. Protein sequence: CASSPRGGTQYF.

The chain has TRBV7-3 and TRBJ2-5, with D possibly being TRBD2 (6 bases). This CDR3 has 13 amino acids. The V gene lost 5 bases and the J gene lost 4 bases, with 11 bases spanning the gap. From germline, CDR1 is SGHTA and CDR2 FQGTGA. In nucleotides, the CDR3 is TGTGCCAGCAGCACGCGGAGGGGAGAGACCCAGTACTTC. Amino acid sequence: CASSTRRGETQYF.

J is TRBJ2-1 and V is TRBV5-6; 11 nucleotides line up with TRBD2. V trimming: 4 bases; J trimming: 4 bases; junction bases outside the gene matches: 10. In germline, CDR1 is SGHDT, CDR2 YYEEEE. The CDR3 runs 17 residues. The CDR3 spells CASSPLPGLAVYNEQFF. DNA of the CDR3: TGTGCCAGCAGCCCCCTTCCGGGACTAGCGGTTTACAATGAGCAGTTCTTC.

V usage is TRBV9 and J usage is TRBJ2-5; D remains unclear. Trimming removed 0 bases from V and 4 bases from J, with 7 bases in between. This CDR3 is 13 amino acids long. The germline CDR1 and CDR2 sequences are SGDLS and YYNGEE. This CDR3 is CASSVAFGETQYF. In DNA, the CDR3 is TGTGCCAGCAGCGTAGCTTTCGGAGAGACCCAGTACTTC.

The gene calls are TRBV5-1 and TRBJ2-3; 12 bases fit TRBD1. V trimming: 4 bases; J trimming: 3 bases; junction bases outside the gene matches: 9. The CDR3 length is 17 residues. Germline V gene sequence: CDR1 SGHRS, CDR2 YFSETQ. CDR3 bases: TGCGCCAGCAGCCCAGGGACAGGGGGCGTAATGACAGATACGCAGTATTTT. It codes for CASSPGTGGVMTDTQYF. The full variable domain, rest sourced from reference TRBV5-1 and TRBJ2-3, is KAGVTQTPRYLIKTRGQQVTLSCSPISGHRSVSWYQQTPGQGLQFLFEYFSETQRNKGNFPGRFSGRQFSNSRSEMNVSTLELGDSALYLCASSPGTGGVMTDTQYFGPGTRLTVL.

The CDR3 nucleotides are TGTGCGGCCGTCTCTGGAAACACCATATATTTT. Its translation is CAAVSGNTIYF. This chain joins TRBV28 and TRBJ1-3; D is uncertain. Germline V gene data show CDR1 as MDHEN and CDR2 as SYDVKM. The CDR3 runs 11 residues.

The chain carries TRBV18 and TRBJ1-1; tentatively, D is TRBD1 (6 bases). The CDR3 covers 14 residues. Trimming took 5 bases from V and 4 from J, leaving 14 bases between them. The germline gives CDR1 KGHSH, CDR2 LQKENI. The CDR3 region has the DNA TGTGCCAGCTCAGAAACAGGGCTGGGCACTGAAGCTTTCTTT. Translating gives CASSETGLGTEAFF.

The rearrangement uses TRBV5-1 and TRBJ2-3; 12 nucleotides line up with TRBD2. Trimming took 0 bases from V and 1 from J; bases not matched to a gene: 6. Germline CDR1 and CDR2: SGHRS and YFSETQ. This CDR3 has 18 residues. CDR3 nucleotide sequence: TGCGCCAGCAGCTTGGCAGCTAGCGGGGGGGCCGGCACAGATACGCAGTATTTT. Translated, it gives CASSLAASGGAGTDTQYF.

The chain carries TRBV6-5 and TRBJ2-1; 9 bases are shared with TRBD2. The junction had 6 bases not matched to a gene; V was cut back by 5 bases and J by 4 bases. The CDR3 sequence is 15 residues long. The germline CDR1 and CDR2 sequences are MNHEY and SVGAGI. CDR3 sequence: CASSTTLAGYNEQFF. In DNA, the CDR3 is TGTGCCAGCAGTACCACACTAGCGGGTTACAATGAGCAGTTCTTC.

This clone was seen many times. This chain links TRBV6-5 with TRBJ1-1; no clear D gene. Trimming pared 6 bases from V and 0 bases from J, leaving 11 bases between. Germline CDR1 reads MNHEY; CDR2 reads SVGAGI. The CDR3 extends over 14 amino acids. CDR3 bases: TGTGCCAGCAGCACACCCAGGTTGAACACTGAAGCTTTCTTT. Translated, it gives CASSTPRLNTEAFF.

This clone was detected a few times. This chain connects TRBV5-4 to TRBJ2-5; 8 nucleotides align to TRBD2. From germline, CDR1 is SGHNT and CDR2 YYREEE (reference sequence). V dropped 0 bases and J dropped 4; count of bases not matched to a gene: 11. This CDR3 has 17 residues. The DNA of the CDR3 is TGTGCCAGCAGCTTGGGCGGGAGGTCATCAGGAGGAGAGACCCAGTACTTC. Translating gives CASSLGGRSSGGETQYF.

This clone was detected a few times. J is TRBJ1-5 and V is TRBV30; 10 bases agree with TRBD1. Trimming removed 3 bases from V and 1 base from J; junction bases left unmatched: 3. There are 15 residues in the CDR3. Germline lookup yields CDR1 GTSNPN and CDR2 SVGIG (reference sequence). CDR3 loop: CAWSGDRGSNQPQHF. The CDR3 bases are TGTGCCTGGAGCGGGGACAGGGGAAGCAATCAGCCCCAGCATTTT.

This chain joins TRBV3-1 (or the pseudogene TRBV3-2) and TRBJ2-7; possibly TRBD2 for D (6 bases). The germline V gene has CDR1 LGHDT and CDR2 YNNKEL (reference sequence). Trimming pared 4 bases from V and 3 bases from J, leaving 13 bases between. This CDR3 region has 14 residues. Written as DNA, the CDR3 is TGTGCCAGCAGCCCTGCTCCGGGACTCTACGAGCAGTACTTC. Protein product: CASSPAPGLYEQYF.

This clone appeared a single time. J is TRBJ1-5 and V is TRBV5-1, with 9 bases identical to TRBD1. The CDR3 covers 17 residues. V lost 6 bases and J lost 1; bases outside the gene matches: 11. Germline CDR1 reads SGHRS; CDR2 reads YFSETQ. The CDR3 sequence is CASTPGQGFKSNQPQHF. In DNA, the CDR3 is TGCGCCAGCACTCCGGGACAGGGATTTAAGAGCAATCAGCCCCAGCATTTT.

The chain recombines TRBV7-9 with TRBJ2-7; 9 bases agree with TRBD1. Trimming cost V 3 bases and J 7 bases; bases outside gene matches: 7. The CDR3 runs to 14 residues. Germline CDR1 SEHNR, CDR2 FQNEAQ (reference sequence). The CDR3 DNA follows: TGTGCCAGCAGCTTGGGGACAGGGAAAGGAGAGCAGTACTTC. This sequence encodes CASSLGTGKGEQYF.

This clone appeared a few times. The gene calls are TRBV5-5 and TRBJ2-3, with 14 bases aligning to TRBD2. V shed 2 bases and J 6 bases; nucleotides not matched to a gene: 8. Germline V gene sequence: CDR1 SGHKS, CDR2 YYEKEE (reference sequence). The CDR3 extends over 17 amino acids. CDR3: CASSLLSRLAGGDTQYF. The CDR3 bases are TGTGCCAGCAGCTTATTAAGTCGACTAGCGGGAGGGGATACGCAGTATTTT.

The CDR3 DNA follows: TGTGCCAGCAGTCCGGCCAGGGGATTTCGGGCGGAAAACAATGAGCAGTTCTTC. This codes for CASSPARGFRAENNEQFF. This chain joins TRBV27 and TRBJ2-1; D perhaps matches TRBD1 (6 bases). Germline assignment: CDR1 MNHEY and CDR2 SMNVEV (reference sequence). The V end lost 5 bases, the J end lost 5 bases, and 25 bases lay between the germline ends. This CDR3 is built from 18 residues.

The chain couples TRBV10-1 to TRBJ1-1, with 8 bases identical to TRBD1. Germline CDR1 is WNHNN and CDR2 is SYGVQD (reference sequence). This CDR3 region has 14 residues. With V trimmed by 6 bases and J by 1 base, 4 bases remained unmatched. Written as DNA, the CDR3 is TGCGCCAGCAGATCGACAGGGGCGAACACTGAAGCTTTCTTT. It translates to CASRSTGANTEAFF.

The J gene is TRBJ1-5, the V gene TRBV7-2; unclear D gene. Germline loops: CDR1 SGHTA, CDR2 FQGNSA. The CDR3 is made up of 14 amino acids. V was clipped by 3 bases and J by 7 bases, with 13 bases between them. The chain's CDR3 is CASSLSGERQPQHF. The DNA of the CDR3 is TGTGCCAGCAGCTTGTCCGGGGAGAGGCAGCCCCAGCATTTT.

V and J are TRBV6-5 and TRBJ2-4, with a tentative D call TRBD1 (5 bases). V dropped 6 bases and J dropped 0 bases, with 12 bases sitting between them. Germline V gene sequence: CDR1 MNHEY, CDR2 SVGAGI. This CDR3 is 15 amino acids long. CDR3 bases: TGTGCCAGCAGACACAGACAGCTAGCCAAAAACATTCAGTACTTC. Translating gives CASRHRQLAKNIQYF.

The rearrangement uses TRBV11-2 and TRBJ1-1; 11 bases match TRBD1. Per the germline V gene, CDR1 is SGHAT and CDR2 is FQNNGV. The J segment lost 4 bases and the V segment lost 8 bases, leaving 9 bases of the junction unmatched. The CDR3 is made up of 15 amino acids. CDR3 sequence (DNA): TGTGCCAGCGACTGGGGACAGGGGGTTATCACTGAAGCTTTCTTT. Encoded protein: CASDWGQGVITEAFF. Complete variable domain (other parts from reference TRBV11-2 and TRBJ1-1): EAGVAQSPRYKIIEKRQSVAFWCNPISGHATLYWYQQILGQGPKLLIQFQNNGVVDDSQLPKDRFSAERLKGVDSTLKIQPAKLEDSAVYLCASDWGQGVITEAFFGQGTRLTVV.

A word on this clone: This sample also contains other DNA sequences that code for the same CDR3. The rearrangement uses TRBV5-4 and TRBJ1-1; no firm D call. The CDR3 is made up of 14 amino acids. The V gene lost 2 bases and the J gene lost 1 base, with 9 bases spanning the gap. Germline V CDR1 and CDR2: SGHNT, YYREEE (reference sequence). DNA of the CDR3: TGTGCCAGCAGCTTTAGCACGGGGAACACTGAAGCTTTCTTT. Encoded protein: CASSFSTGNTEAFF. The entire variable domain, with the rest obtained from reference TRBV5-4 and TRBJ1-1, is as follows: ETGVTQSPTHLIKTRGQQVTLRCSSQSGHNTVSWYQQALGQGPQFIFQYYREEENGRGNFPPRFSGLQFPNYSSELNVNALELDDSALYLCASSFSTGNTEAFFGQGTRLTVV.

The V call is TRBV29-1, the J call TRBJ2-5; D perhaps matches TRBD1 (6 bases). From germline, CDR1 is SQVTM and CDR2 ANQGSEA. The CDR3 covers 15 residues. V was pared by 6 bases and J by 5 bases, with 22 bases between. As DNA, the CDR3 is TGCAGCGTGGACGGGATACAGGGTAAAGTTGAGACCCAGTACTTC. Protein product: CSVDGIQGKVETQYF.

V is TRBV28 and J is TRBJ2-7, with 9 nucleotides matching TRBD2. Trimming took 7 bases from V and 5 from J; bases not matched to a gene: 9. The germline CDR1 and CDR2 sequences are MDHEN and SYDVKM. The CDR3 has 14 amino acids. The CDR3 nucleotides are TGTGCCAGCACCCTTAGCGGGAGAGGCCACGAGCAGTACTTC. Its translation: CASTLSGRGHEQYF.

This rearrangement joins TRBV6-5 to TRBJ2-3, with D maybe TRBD2 (5 bases). The CDR3 sequence is 16 residues long. Germline V gene lookup returns CDR1 MNHEY and CDR2 SVGAGI. Trimming pared 2 bases from V and 5 bases from J, leaving 17 bases between. The chain's CDR3 is CASSYIRTSRGDTQYF. CDR3 DNA: TGTGCCAGCAGTTACATTCGGACTTCTCGGGGAGATACGCAGTATTTT.

This chain uses TRBV19 with TRBJ1-4, with no clear D. Germline CDR1 LNHDA, CDR2 SQIVND (reference sequence). The CDR3 is 15 amino acids. The V gene lost 2 bases and the J gene lost 3 bases, with 10 bases spanning the gap. The CDR3 nucleotides read TGTGCCAGTAGTATAATGCGGGGAGCTAATGAAAAACTGTTTTTT. Translating gives CASSIMRGANEKLFF.

Concerning this clone itself: This CDR3 is also generated by other DNA sequences in the sample. The chain employs TRBV7-9 and TRBJ1-1, with D perhaps matching TRBD1 (6 bases). Germline CDR1 SEHNR, CDR2 FQNEAQ (reference sequence). The CDR3 runs 13 residues. Trimming shortened V by 5 bases and J by 1 base, and 8 bases separated the two germline ends. The CDR3 DNA reads as TGTGCCAGCAGCCGACAGGAGAACACTGAAGCTTTCTTT. It specifies CASSRQENTEAFF.

This clone appeared a single time. The J gene is TRBJ1-6, the V gene TRBV27; D is possibly TRBD1 (5 bases). V was shortened by 5 bases and J by 7 bases, with 15 bases between the two germline ends. Germline CDR1 reads MNHEY; CDR2 reads SMNVEV (reference sequence). CDR3 length: 15 residues. The CDR3 spells CASSAAGGPNSPLHF. The CDR3 DNA follows: TGTGCCAGCAGTGCGGCGGGGGGACCAAATTCACCCCTCCACTTT.

The V gene is TRBV2, the J gene TRBJ2-1; 9 nucleotides align to TRBD2. Losses at the gene ends were 4 bases for V and 9 bases for J; bases not matched to a gene: 4. Germline V gives CDR1 SNHLY, CDR2 FYNNEI. CDR3 length: 13 amino acids. Here the CDR3 reads CASSGGGDGEQFF. The CDR3 DNA is TGTGCCAGCAGTGGCGGGGGGGACGGTGAGCAGTTCTTC. The entire variable domain, with the rest obtained from reference TRBV2 and TRBJ2-1, is as follows: EPEVTQTPSHQVTQMGQEVILRCVPISNHLYFYWYRQILGQKVEFLVSFYNNEISEKSEIFDDQFSVERPDGSNFTLKIRSTKLEDSAMYFCASSGGGDGEQFFGPGTRLTVL.

J is TRBJ2-3 and V is TRBV3-1 (or the pseudogene TRBV3-2); 10 bases agree with TRBD2. J lost 6 bases, V lost 3 bases, and 9 bases had no gene match. The CDR3 runs 16 residues. The germline CDR1 and CDR2 sequences are LGHDT and YNNKEL (reference sequence). CDR3 protein: CASSQYLAGVGDTQYF. CDR3 nucleotide sequence: TGTGCCAGCAGCCAGTACCTAGCGGGAGTAGGTGATACGCAGTATTTT.

The chain links TRBV5-4 to TRBJ2-1, with D hard to call. CDR1 is SGHNT and CDR2 is YYREEE in the germline V gene (reference sequence). This CDR3 is built from 12 residues. V dropped 2 bases and J dropped 9 bases, with 9 bases sitting between them. This CDR3 reads CASSFPLGEQFF. For the CDR3, the DNA is TGTGCCAGCAGCTTCCCCCTCGGTGAGCAGTTCTTC.